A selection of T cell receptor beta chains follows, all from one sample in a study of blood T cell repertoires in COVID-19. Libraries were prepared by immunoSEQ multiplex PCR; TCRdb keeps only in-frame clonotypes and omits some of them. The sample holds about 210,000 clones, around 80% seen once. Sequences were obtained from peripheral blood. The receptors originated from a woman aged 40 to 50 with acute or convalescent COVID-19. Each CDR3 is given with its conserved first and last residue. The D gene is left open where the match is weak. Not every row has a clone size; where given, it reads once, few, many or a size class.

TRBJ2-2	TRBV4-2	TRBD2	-	TGTGCCAGCAGCCAACCTGGACTAGCGCAGGGGGAGCTGTTTTTT	CASSQPGLAQGELFF
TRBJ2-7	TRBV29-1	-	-	TGCAGCGTTATGGGCTCGCCCTACGAGCAGTACTTC	CSVMGSPYEQYF
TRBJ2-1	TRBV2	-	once	TGTGCCAGCAGCTCTCTGGCTGACAATGAGCAGTTCTTC	CASSSLADNEQFF
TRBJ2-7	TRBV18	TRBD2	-	TGTGCCAGCTCACCAAGACTAGCGGGAGTAGGCGAGCAGTACTTC	CASSPRLAGVGEQYF
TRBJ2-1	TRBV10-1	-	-	TGCGCCAGCAGTGAGGGGTCTAGCGAGCAGTTCTTC	CASSEGSSEQFF
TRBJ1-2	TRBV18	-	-	TGTGCCAGCCGTGCACCAGGGGAAGCTAATGGCTACACCTTC	CASRAPGEANGYTF
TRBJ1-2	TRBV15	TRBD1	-	TGTGCCACCAGCAGAGTCTACGGGACAGGGAAAGAGGGCAACTATGGCTACACCTTC	CATSRVYGTGKEGNYGYTF
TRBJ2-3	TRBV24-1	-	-	TGTGCCACCAGTACGGGATCGATACAGTATTTT	CATSTGSIQYF
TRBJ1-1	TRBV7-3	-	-	TGTGCCAGCAGCTTATTGAGGGGGAGGAACACTGAAGCTTTCTTT	CASSLLRGRNTEAFF
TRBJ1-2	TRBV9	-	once	TGTGCCAGCAGCGTAGTTGCAGGCAACTATGGCTACACCTTC	CASSVVAGNYGYTF
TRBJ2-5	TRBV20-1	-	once	TGCAGTGCTAGTATAAGCTCGAGCATCCCGGGAGAGACCCAGTACTTC	CSASISSSIPGETQYF
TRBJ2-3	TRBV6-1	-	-	TGTGCCAGCAGTGTCGCCAGGGGTGTCGGCACAGATACGCAGTATTTT	CASSVARGVGTDTQYF
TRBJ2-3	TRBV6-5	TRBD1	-	TGTGCCAGCAGGGACAGGGGCACAGATACGCAGTATTTT	CASRDRGTDTQYF
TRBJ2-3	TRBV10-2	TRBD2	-	TGCGCCAGCAGTAAGATGGGACTAGCGGACCTCACAGATACGCAGTATTTT	CASSKMGLADLTDTQYF
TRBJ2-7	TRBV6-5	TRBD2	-	TGTGCCAGCAGTTCCCCGACTAGCGGAGCCTACGAGCAGTACTTC	CASSSPTSGAYEQYF
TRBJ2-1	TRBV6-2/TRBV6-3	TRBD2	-	TGTGCCAGCAGTGCGGGACTAGCCCCTTGGGATGAGCAGTTCTTC	CASSAGLAPWDEQFF
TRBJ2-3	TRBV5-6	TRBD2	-	TGTGCCAGCAGCTTGGATAGCGGGGGGGATACGCAGTATTTT	CASSLDSGGDTQYF
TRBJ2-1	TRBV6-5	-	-	TGTGCCAGCCGGGTCTTTGGAGGGAATGAGCAGTTCTTC	CASRVFGGNEQFF
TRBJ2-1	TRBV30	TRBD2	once	TGTGCCTGGTCGCTAGCGGCGGAAGTCAATGAGCAGTTCTTC	CAWSLAAEVNEQFF
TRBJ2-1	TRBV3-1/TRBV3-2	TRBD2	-	TGTGCCAGCAGCCAGAGATTTCCGGGACTAGGATATGAGCAGTTCTTC	CASSQRFPGLGYEQFF
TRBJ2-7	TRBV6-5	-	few	TGTGCCAGCAGCTATGGACAGTCCTACGAGCAGTACTTC	CASSYGQSYEQYF
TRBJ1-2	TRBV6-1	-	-	TGTGCCAGCATAGCAGGGGACACTCGACTCTATGGCTACACCTTC	CASIAGDTRLYGYTF
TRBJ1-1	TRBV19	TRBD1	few	TGTGCCAGTAGGACAGGGGGCTGGAACACTGAAGCTTTCTTT	CASRTGGWNTEAFF
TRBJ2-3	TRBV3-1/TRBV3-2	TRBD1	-	TGTGCCAGCAGCCATGATTTTCAGGGGGAGTTAGATACGCAGTATTTT	CASSHDFQGELDTQYF
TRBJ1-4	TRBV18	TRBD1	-	TGTGCCAGCTCCCTCAACAGGGGCCCTAATGAAAAACTGTTTTTT	CASSLNRGPNEKLFF
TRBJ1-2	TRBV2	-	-	TGTGCCAGCAGTGATTCTGGGAGTAACTATGGCTACACCTTC	CASSDSGSNYGYTF
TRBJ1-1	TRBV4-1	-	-	TGCGCCAGCAGCCAAGCCGGGTCTTTGAACACTGAAGCTTTCTTT	CASSQAGSLNTEAFF
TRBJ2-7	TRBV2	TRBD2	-	TGTGCCAGCCTTGCGGGGGGCCTCTCCTACGAGCAGTACTTC	CASLAGGLSYEQYF
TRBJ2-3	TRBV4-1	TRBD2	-	TGCGCCAGCAGCCAGGGACTAGCGGGAGAAGATACGCAGTATTTT	CASSQGLAGEDTQYF
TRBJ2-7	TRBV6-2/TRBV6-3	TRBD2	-	TGTGCCAGCAGTATCCGACTAGCGCAAATAAAGCCTTCCTACGAGCAGTACTTC	CASSIRLAQIKPSYEQYF
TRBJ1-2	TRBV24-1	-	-	TGTGCCACCAGTGATCCCGGGGTCCAGGAGAATTATGGCTACACCTTC	CATSDPGVQENYGYTF
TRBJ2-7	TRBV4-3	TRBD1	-	TGCGCCAGCAGCTCCACAGGGGACCAAACCTACGAGCAGTACTTC	CASSSTGDQTYEQYF
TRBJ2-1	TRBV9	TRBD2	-	TGTGCCAGCAGCGTAGCTGGGACGCGGGAGTATGGTGAGCAGTTCTTC	CASSVAGTREYGEQFF